This T cell receptor beta chain emerged from a study of cytomegalovirus exposure and HLA in healthy donors (dated 2017 in TCRdb). Notes on the research overall: An earlier analysis of roughly 500 of the donors reported about 280 Gb of sequence data and 95 million to 130 million unique TCR beta sequences obtained from some 170 million T cells. An early release covering just under 650 HLA-typed donors comprised approximately 300 gigabases of sequencing data and around 86 million unique TCR sequences. Of the roughly 400 genotyped donors, 75% to 85% were placed in the genetic ancestry cluster associated with self-reported Caucasian donors. The study was designed to test whether signatures of past pathogen exposure could be identified by cataloging public T cell receptors. The study used immunosequencing to profile the T cell repertoires of more than 650 subjects and linked those repertoires to cytomegalovirus serostatus. Along with the roughly 700-subject first cohort, a separate validation cohort of 120 different subjects was used. The study combined high-throughput TCR immunosequencing, statistical association of individual TCRs with disease status, and machine learning to predict cytomegalovirus infection status. A later analysis re-analyzed previously published TCR beta repertoires from about 730 donors and added high-resolution HLA genotyping to study TCR occurrence patterns. Rather than drawing on any new phenotypic data, the later analysis identified candidate immune exposures from TCR beta sequences and the way those sequences occurred across donors. An earlier analysis of some 500 of the donors applied high-throughput TCR beta sequencing to assess whether each TCR beta V gene segment acted as functional or pseudogenic. Donor age, sex, ethnicity and CMV serostatus were collected together with the repertoire data. Genome-wide SNP genotypes for about 60% of the roughly 700 donors were used in a later genetic analysis, which treated that subset as a discovery cohort. Every discovery cohort repertoire had been produced on one sequencing platform. HLA typing included class I and class II loci at four-digit resolution. Typing coverage varied by locus: about 620-640 donors for A, B, C, DRB1 and DQB1; approximately 500 for DQA1; approximately 570 for DPA1; about 450 for DPB1. Because of strong linkage in the cohort, roughly five DR-DQ haplotypes were treated as single units for association and clustering. Among roughly 400 genotyped donors of the cohort, an average of approximately 240,000 unique TCR beta nucleotide sequences were sequenced per donor, roughly 20% of them non-productive. The paper's findings and limits, for the study overall: The authors suggested that the approach could potentially be extended to other disease states and immunological phenotypes. The cohort was sequenced for TCR beta chains only, and without alpha or paired-chain data the features that could be detected were limited. According to a later analysis, TCR association rates differed among HLA loci, with DRB1 alleles showing the most associated TCRs and HLA-C alleles showing the fewest. Because counts were too low, roughly 18 rarely observed V segments, including chromosome 9 orphons, were left out of the earlier analysis of several hundred of the donors. A later genetic analysis reported fewer N-insertions in productive TCRs among donors in an Asian-associated ancestry cluster than the 666-donor mean. Cytomegalovirus status was reported to be diagnosed by the classifier with high specificity and sensitivity in both the original and validation cohorts. A cluster of highly shared sequence variants was judged likely to represent a technical artifact of the sequencing pipeline. The study gave a list of under 200 TCR beta chains associated with cytomegalovirus. A further reported finding was that TCR beta sequences accurately predicted the HLA-A and HLA-B alleles for most subjects in the first cohort. In a later genetic analysis, a missense DCLRE1C variant was associated with V-gene and J-gene trimming of TCR beta chains, and the association was replicated in an independent cohort. A few of the identified cytomegalovirus-associated TCR beta chains were confirmed in vitro to be specific for cytomegalovirus antigens. A later analysis found that most CMV-associated TCR beta chains appeared HLA-restricted, with HLA associations seemingly driven largely by CMV exposure. Roughly uniform sequencing depth across donors was assumed in presence/absence analyses, although this assumption may not hold. A later analysis reported that several top co-occurrence clusters appeared linked to parvovirus B19, influenza, CMV and Epstein-Barr virus. At a false discovery rate of 0.05, a later analysis linked 15,000 to 20,000 TCR beta sequences to specific HLA alleles. Linkage disequilibrium might explain the correlated functional status among segregating V segments, but an unknown experimental factor could not be excluded. Because some donors lacked HLA typing at each locus, the association tests relied only on the typed subset. For the cohort, immune exposure information was limited to CMV serostatus. While some public TCRs were present in many individuals, most TCR sequences turned up only very rarely across donors. When HLA alleles, especially DR and DQ, strongly co-occurred, attributing TCR associations to individual alleles was difficult. In a later analysis, HLA-associated TCR beta chains showed more clonal expansion and lower generation probabilities than non-associated chains that were equally common. In an earlier analysis of a few hundred of the donors, most TCR beta V segments were observed in productive rearrangements about 87% or about 30% of the time, broadly matching IMGT annotations. The 87-base-pair reads could not distinguish some IMGT-functional V segments, including TRBV6-2 and TRBV6-3, so those segments were excluded.

The CDR3 sequence holds 15 residues, the cysteine and phenylalanine included. Here the CDR3 DNA is all that survives: 45 bases in frame from base 1. As encoded in the germline V gene, CDR1 is MNHEY while CDR2 is SVGAGI. Details on this clone: It has no known antigen specificity. At one of its ends the junction is not consistent with the germline gene, which may arise from a read error. Other DNA sequences in this specimen translate into the identical CDR3.

The cohort was made up of 650 to 700 healthy bone marrow donors. Cohort members were all nominally healthy when sampled, although unrecorded immune exposures were likely present. The donor was CMV seronegative and was included in the group of a few hundred seronegative cohort members. A peripheral blood sample was provided by each donor, and peripheral blood mononuclear cells were used for TCR beta sequencing. Genomic DNA was extracted from the blood cell samples with the Qiagen DNeasy Blood Extraction Kit. The library relied on the immunoSEQ multiplex PCR assay. A mixture of 60 forward primers for TCR Vbeta segments and 13 reverse primers for TCR Jbeta segments was used in the multiplex PCR. Amplification of the CDR3 region of rearranged TCR beta genes was performed with a multiplex PCR assay on genomic DNA. On the Illumina HiSeq System, the amplified TCR beta libraries were sequenced as 87-base-pair reads. In the original analysis: A later analysis tallied approximately 87 million unique TCR beta chains across the 610 or so repertoires, and about 10 million of those chains were shared by two or more donors. To remove PCR and sequencing errors, raw reads were error-corrected and collapsed into unique sequences using a nearest-neighbor algorithm that merged closely related sequences. To assign V, D and J gene segments, CDR3 sequences were aligned to IMGT reference sequences. Each retained sequence needed at least a six-nucleotide match to both a V gene segment and a J gene segment. Rearrangements were called productive when the CDR3 lacked stop codons and stayed in frame with V and J; all others were non-productive. Following IMGT convention, CDR3 was defined as the stretch from the second conserved V-encoded cysteine to the conserved J-encoded phenylalanine. In an earlier analysis of approximately 590 of the donors, sequences lacking an unambiguous match to a single V gene segment were excluded. An earlier analysis of around 600 of the donors classified V segments as functional when productive rearrangements were above 56.7% and as segregating when the standard deviation between donors was above 5%. A statistical classification framework was built for diagnosing cytomegalovirus status from the catalog of TCR beta chain sequences. A later analysis assigned V and J genes by comparing TCR nucleotide sequences with IMGT/GENE-DB human TR gene sequences. Using the TCRdist pipeline, a later analysis assigned CDR3 sequences along with most-parsimonious VDJ recombination scenarios. In a later analysis, each TCR beta chain was defined by its CDR3 amino acid sequence together with its V-gene family, and reads without a unique V-gene family were excluded. A later analysis removed 592 highly shared, low-generation-probability nucleotide sequences to deal with suspected cross-contamination and a sequencing artifact. In a later analysis, a clonal expansion index was calculated for each public chain from normalized within-repertoire ranks of inferred template counts. Generation probabilities in a later analysis came from a VDJ recombination model fitted to out-of-frame rearrangements, and those results were checked against IGoR. Hypergeometric tests were used in a later analysis to score TCR-TCR, TCR-HLA and TCR-CMV co-occurrence, with a repertoire-size bias correction applied to the TCR pairs. To estimate false discovery rates, a later analysis permuted the HLA or CMV assignments 20 times. In a later analysis, co-occurring TCRs were grouped with DBSCAN, and TCRdist sequence similarity was added when clustering was performed within HLA-allele-positive subsets. Repertoires with fewer than 30,000 or more than 120,000 public chains, plus five repertoires with anomalous nucleotide sharing, were excluded from co-occurrence clustering. TCRdb holds this immuneACCESS table with in-frame rearrangements only. Some clones are missing; in checked studies, unresolved V genes explain under half, and the rest has no known cause. The D gene and trimming were derived from the DNA, and the V and J assignments and clone size from that table. A total of about 170,000 clones appear in this sample, around 86% of them only once. The top ten clones comprise about 2.3% of the sample.

The sequence is built from TRBV6-5 and TRBJ1-3, with a tentative D gene TRBD1 over 5 matching bases. The TCR comes from a male donor in good health and CMV-seronegative. Specimen: PBMCs. The CDR3 reads as follows: CASTTGGASGNTIYF. The nucleotide sequence reads as follows: TGCGCCAGTACCACGGGTGGGGCGAGTGGAAACACCATATATTTT.